This T cell receptor (beta chain) was identified during a study of persistence of HIV-infected CD4 T cells. J was trimmed by 2 bases and V by 0 bases; bases with no gene match: 7. In germline, CDR1 is MNHNS, CDR2 SASEGT. This CDR3 has 18 residues. Overlapping HIV-1 Gag 15-mer peptides at around 0.91 ug per peptide per mL were used. CD40L-negative CD69-negative CD45RO-high memory CD4+ T cells were sorted as populations depleted of antigen-responding cells. Concerning this clone itself: As yet, its antigen is unknown.

This was the immunoSEQ version 4 assay in survey mode. Repertoires were generated with immunoSEQ multiplex PCR, while TCRdb's copy carries only in-frame clones and drops some. The repertoire holds 64,000 or so clones, with roughly 77% as singletons. The TCR sequence derives from an adult man with HIV who was CMV-seropositive. Material: CD4+ T cells sorted from PBMCs after roughly 20-hour stimulation, obtained from a patient who received antiretroviral therapy. This sequence joins TRBV6-1 and TRBJ2-3, with 11 bases aligning to TRBD2. The CDR3 loop is CASSEALISGGVTDTQYF. As DNA, the CDR3 is TGTGCCAGCAGTGAAGCGCTTATTAGCGGGGGGGTCACAGATACGCAGTATTTT.